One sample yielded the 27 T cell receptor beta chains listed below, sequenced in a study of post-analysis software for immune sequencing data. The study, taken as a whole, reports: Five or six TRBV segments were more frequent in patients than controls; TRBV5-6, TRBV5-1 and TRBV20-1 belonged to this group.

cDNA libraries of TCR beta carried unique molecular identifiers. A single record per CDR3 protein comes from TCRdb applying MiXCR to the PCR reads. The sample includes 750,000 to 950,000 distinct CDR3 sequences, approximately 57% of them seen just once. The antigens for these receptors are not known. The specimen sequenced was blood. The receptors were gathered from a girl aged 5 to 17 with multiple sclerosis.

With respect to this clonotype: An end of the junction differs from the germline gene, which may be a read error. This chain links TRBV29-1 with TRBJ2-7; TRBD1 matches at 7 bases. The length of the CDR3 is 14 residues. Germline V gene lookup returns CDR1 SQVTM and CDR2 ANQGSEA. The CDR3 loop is CSVDTLQGWYERYF. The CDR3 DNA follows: TGCAGCGTTGATACCCTACAGGGGTGGTACGAGCGGTACTTC.

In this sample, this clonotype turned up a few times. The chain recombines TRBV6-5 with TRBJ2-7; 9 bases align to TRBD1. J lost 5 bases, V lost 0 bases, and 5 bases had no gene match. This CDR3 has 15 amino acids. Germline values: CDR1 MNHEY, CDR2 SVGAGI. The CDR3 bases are TGTGCCAGCAGTTACTCCGGGACAGGGAGCAACGAGCAGTACTTC. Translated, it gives CASSYSGTGSNEQYF.

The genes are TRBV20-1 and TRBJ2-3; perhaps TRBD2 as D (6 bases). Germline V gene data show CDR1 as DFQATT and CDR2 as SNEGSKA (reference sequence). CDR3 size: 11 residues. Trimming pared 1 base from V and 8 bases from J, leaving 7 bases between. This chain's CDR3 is CSARGEATQYF. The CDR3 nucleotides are TGCAGTGCTAGAGGGGAGGCTACGCAGTATTTT.

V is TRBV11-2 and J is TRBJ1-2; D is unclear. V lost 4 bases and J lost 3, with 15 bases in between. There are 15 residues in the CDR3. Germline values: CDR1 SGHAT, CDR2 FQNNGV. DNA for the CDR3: TGTGCCAGCAGCTCCGACCGACTCCGGCACTATGGCTACACCTTC. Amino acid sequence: CASSSDRLRHYGYTF.

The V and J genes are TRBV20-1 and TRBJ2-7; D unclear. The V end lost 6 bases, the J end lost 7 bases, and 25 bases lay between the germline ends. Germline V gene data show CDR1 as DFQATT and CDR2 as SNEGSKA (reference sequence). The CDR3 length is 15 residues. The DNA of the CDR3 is TGCAGTGCAGCACGCGCCGGCAGCGCCAAGGAGGAGCAGTACTTC. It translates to CSAARAGSAKEEQYF.

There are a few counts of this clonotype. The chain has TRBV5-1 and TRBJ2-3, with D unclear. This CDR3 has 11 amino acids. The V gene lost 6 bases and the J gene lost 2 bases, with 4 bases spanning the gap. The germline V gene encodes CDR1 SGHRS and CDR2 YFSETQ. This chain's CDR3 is CASKHTDTQYF. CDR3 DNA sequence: TGCGCCAGCAAACACACAGATACGCAGTATTTT.

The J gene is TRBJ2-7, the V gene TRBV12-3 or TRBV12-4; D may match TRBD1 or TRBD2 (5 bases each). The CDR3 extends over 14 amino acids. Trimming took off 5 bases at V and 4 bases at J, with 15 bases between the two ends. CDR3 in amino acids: CASSPGQGWYEQYF. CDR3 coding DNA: TGTGCCAGCAGTCCGGGGCAGGGTTGGTACGAGCAGTACTTC.

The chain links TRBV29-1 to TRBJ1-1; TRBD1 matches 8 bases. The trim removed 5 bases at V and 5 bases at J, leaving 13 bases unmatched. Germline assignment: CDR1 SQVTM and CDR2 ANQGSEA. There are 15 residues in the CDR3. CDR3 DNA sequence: TGCAGCGTTCTCGACAGGGGTCCGCCGGAGACTGAAGCTTTCTTT. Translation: CSVLDRGPPETEAFF.

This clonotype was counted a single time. The CDR3 DNA reads as TGCGCCAGCAGGCCAGGGGTCAAGGATACGCAGTATTTT. Translation gives CASRPGVKDTQYF. This chain connects TRBV5-1 to TRBJ2-3, with D maybe TRBD1 (6 bases). The germline CDR1 and CDR2 sequences are SGHRS and YFSETQ. The CDR3 consists of 13 residues. V was trimmed by 5 bases and J by 6 bases, leaving 13 bases between them.

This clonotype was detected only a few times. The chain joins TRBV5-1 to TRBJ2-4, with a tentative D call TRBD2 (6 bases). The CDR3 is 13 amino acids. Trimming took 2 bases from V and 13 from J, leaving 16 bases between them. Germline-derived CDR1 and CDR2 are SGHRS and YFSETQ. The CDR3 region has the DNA TGCGCCAGCAGCTTTGGGGAGGACTCGAAACAGTACTTC. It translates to CASSFGEDSKQYF.

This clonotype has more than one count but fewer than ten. CDR3 in DNA: TGTGCCAGCAGTGGACAGTTTCCCTATGGCTACACCTTC. Translated: CASSGQFPYGYTF. The chain couples TRBV6-1 to TRBJ1-2; D might be TRBD1 (5 bases). Trimming cost V 4 bases and J 4 bases, with 10 bases left between them. The CDR3 is 13 amino acids. Germline V gives CDR1 MNHNS, CDR2 SASEGT.

CDR3 residues: CSARDWAGSSYNEQFF. The CDR3 DNA reads as TGCAGTGCTAGAGATTGGGCGGGAAGCTCCTACAATGAGCAGTTCTTC. The rearrangement links TRBV20-1 to TRBJ2-1; D is possibly TRBD2 (6 bases). The germline V gene encodes CDR1 DFQATT and CDR2 SNEGSKA (reference sequence). V was clipped by 0 bases and J by 0 bases, with 12 bases between them. There are 16 residues in the CDR3.

The CDR3 region is CASSQPTVQETQYF. In nucleotides, the CDR3 is TGCGCCAGCAGCCAACCCACGGTCCAAGAGACCCAGTACTTC. The V call is TRBV4-1, the J call TRBJ2-5; D gene unclear. Trimming removed 2 bases from V and 1 base from J, with 8 bases in between. The CDR3 is 14 amino acids. From germline, CDR1 is MGHRA and CDR2 YSYEKL.

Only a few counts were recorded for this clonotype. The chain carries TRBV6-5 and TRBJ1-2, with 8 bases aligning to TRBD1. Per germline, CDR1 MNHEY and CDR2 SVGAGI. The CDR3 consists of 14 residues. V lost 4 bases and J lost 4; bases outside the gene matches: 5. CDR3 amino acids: CASSSDRGGYGYTF. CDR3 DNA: TGTGCCAGCAGTTCTGACAGGGGAGGCTATGGCTACACCTTC.

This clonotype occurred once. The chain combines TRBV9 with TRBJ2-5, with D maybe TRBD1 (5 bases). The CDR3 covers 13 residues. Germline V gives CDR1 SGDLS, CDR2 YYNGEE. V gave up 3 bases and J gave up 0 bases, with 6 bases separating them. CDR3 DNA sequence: TGTGCCAGCAGCGAGACAGACCAAGAGACCCAGTACTTC. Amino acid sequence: CASSETDQETQYF.

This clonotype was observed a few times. This chain's CDR3 is CASRPTSGEQFF. Written as DNA, the CDR3 is TGTGCCAGCAGACCCACTAGCGGTGAGCAGTTCTTC. The rearrangement uses TRBV6-1 and TRBJ2-1; 8 positions match TRBD2. CDR3 length: 12 residues. Germline V CDR1 and CDR2: MNHNS, SASEGT. V trimming: 6 bases; J trimming: 9 bases; junction bases outside the gene matches: 4.

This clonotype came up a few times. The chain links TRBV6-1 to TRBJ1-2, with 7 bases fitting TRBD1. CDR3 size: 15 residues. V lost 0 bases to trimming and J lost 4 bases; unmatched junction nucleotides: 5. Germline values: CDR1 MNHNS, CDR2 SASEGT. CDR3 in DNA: TGTGCCAGCAGTGAAGCGCCAGGGGGACCCTATGGCTACACCTTC. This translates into CASSEAPGGPYGYTF.

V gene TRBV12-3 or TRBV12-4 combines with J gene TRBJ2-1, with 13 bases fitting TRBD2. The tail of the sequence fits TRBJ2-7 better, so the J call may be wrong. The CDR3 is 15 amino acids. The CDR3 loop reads CASSEGLAGLDEQYF. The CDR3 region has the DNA TGTGCCAGCAGCGAGGGACTAGCGGGATTAGACGAGCAGTACTTC.

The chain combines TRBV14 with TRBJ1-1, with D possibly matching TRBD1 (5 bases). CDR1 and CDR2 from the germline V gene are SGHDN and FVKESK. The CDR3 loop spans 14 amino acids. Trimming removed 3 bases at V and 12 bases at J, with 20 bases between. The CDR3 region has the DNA TGTGCCAGCAGCCAGATAGGGACGACCCACCCCTCTTTCTTT. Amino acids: CASSQIGTTHPSFF.

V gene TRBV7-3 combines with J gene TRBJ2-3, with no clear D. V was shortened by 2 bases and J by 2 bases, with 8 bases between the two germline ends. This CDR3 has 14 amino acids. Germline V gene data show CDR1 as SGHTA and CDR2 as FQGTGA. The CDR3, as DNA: TGTGCCAGCAGCTTAGCCAGCCTCACAGATACGCAGTATTTT. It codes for CASSLASLTDTQYF.

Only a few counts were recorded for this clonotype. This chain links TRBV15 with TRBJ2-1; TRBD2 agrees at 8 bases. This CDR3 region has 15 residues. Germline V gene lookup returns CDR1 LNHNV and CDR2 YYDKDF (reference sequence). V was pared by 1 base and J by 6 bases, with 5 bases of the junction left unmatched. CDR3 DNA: TGTGCCACCAGCAGAGGAGCGGGAGCCTCCAATGAGCAGTTCTTC. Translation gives CATSRGAGASNEQFF.

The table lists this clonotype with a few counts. CDR3 region: CASSQNYYEQYF. The CDR3 region has the DNA TGCGCCAGCAGCCAAAACTACTACGAGCAGTACTTC. V is TRBV4-1 and J is TRBJ2-7, with no clear D. This CDR3 comprises 12 residues. V was pared by 2 bases and J by 3 bases, with 5 bases between. Germline CDR1 and CDR2: MGHRA and YSYEKL.

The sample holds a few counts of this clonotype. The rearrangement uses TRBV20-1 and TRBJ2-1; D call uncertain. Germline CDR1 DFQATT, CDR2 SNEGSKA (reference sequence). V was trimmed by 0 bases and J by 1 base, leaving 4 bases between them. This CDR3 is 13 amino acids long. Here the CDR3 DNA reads TGCAGTGCTAGAGATCGATCCTACAATGAGCAGTTCTTC. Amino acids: CSARDRSYNEQFF.

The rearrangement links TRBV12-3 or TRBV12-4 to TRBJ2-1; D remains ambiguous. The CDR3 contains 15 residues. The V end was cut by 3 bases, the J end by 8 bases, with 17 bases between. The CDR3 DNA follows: TGTGCCAGCAGTTTGCGTTGGCTCGTACTGGATGAGCAGTTCTTC. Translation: CASSLRWLVLDEQFF.

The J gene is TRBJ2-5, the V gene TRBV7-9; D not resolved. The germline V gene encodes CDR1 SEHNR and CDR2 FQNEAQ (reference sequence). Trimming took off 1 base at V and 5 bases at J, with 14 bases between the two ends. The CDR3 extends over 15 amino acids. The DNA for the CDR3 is TGTGCCAGCAGCTTAGTGATTTCCTTGCGGGAGACCCAGTACTTC. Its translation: CASSLVISLRETQYF.

CDR3 in amino acids: CASSPMGLADRNEQFF. The CDR3 DNA follows: TGTGCCAGCAGCCCGATGGGGCTAGCGGACCGCAATGAGCAGTTCTTC. The V and J genes are TRBV7-2 and TRBJ2-1; TRBD2 matches at 7 bases. V lost 5 bases to trimming and J lost 6 bases; unmatched junction nucleotides: 13. The CDR3 is 16 amino acids. Germline V lookup: CDR1 SGHTA, CDR2 FQGNSA.

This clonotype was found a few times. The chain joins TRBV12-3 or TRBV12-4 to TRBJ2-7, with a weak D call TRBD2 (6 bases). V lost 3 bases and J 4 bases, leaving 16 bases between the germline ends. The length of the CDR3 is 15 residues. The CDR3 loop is CASSFPGRRGYEQYF. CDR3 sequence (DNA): TGTGCCAGCAGTTTCCCGGGACGCCGGGGGTACGAGCAGTACTTC.